This T cell receptor beta chain comes out of a study of T cell responses to AZD1222 COVID-19 vaccine. Clones were sequenced by immunoSEQ multiplex PCR, and TCRdb holds only the in-frame ones, with some missing. The sample comprises 95,000 to 150,000 clones, 88% of which are singletons, and approximately 4% rests with the top ten. The ends were cut back, 5 bases at V and 5 bases at J, with 7 bases in the middle. Per germline, CDR1 GTSNPN and CDR2 SVGIG (reference sequence). The CDR3 extends over 12 amino acids. This chain links TRBV30 with TRBJ2-6; no reliable D call. The sequence came from an adult in good health. Here the sequenced sample was peripheral blood, taken on day 0 of AZD1222 vaccination. The CDR3, as DNA: TGTGCCTGGTCCCTCCGGGCCAACGTCCTGACTTTC. Its protein is CAWSLRANVLTF.